The TCR beta chain under discussion was sequenced for a study of blood T cells in healthy people across ages. Alongside a J-beta primer mix, a sample-barcoded 5' primer served in a second PCR lasting about 6 to 12 cycles. One entry per CDR3 protein results from TCRdb running MiXCR on the 5' RACE reads. The data show roughly 700,000 distinct CDR3 sequences, more than 20% seen once. Per germline, CDR1 MNHEY and CDR2 SMNVEV (reference sequence). This CDR3 comprises 14 residues. These data were also filed under a second study, of T cells of mothers and their children.

The source material was blood. V is TRBV27 and J is TRBJ2-1; D possibly corresponds to TRBD1 (7 bases). The tail of the sequence fits TRBJ2-7 better, so the J call may be wrong. This receptor was obtained from a boy under 18 in good health. The CDR3 region has the DNA TGTGCCAGCAGTCTCTCCAGGGGGGCCTACGAGCAGTACTTC. It encodes CASSLSRGAYEQYF.